This T cell receptor (beta chain) was sequenced in a study of blood T cell repertoires in COVID-19. Study overall: Acute-phase and convalescent COVID-19 samples originated in the United States, Italy and Spain. PBMCs, B-cell-depleted T cells, or T cells were the source of the cDNA or gDNA that made up the material.

Original analysis: Reference gene primers were amplified, and this amplification served to estimate nucleated cell counts. Libraries were prepared by immunoSEQ multiplex PCR; TCRdb keeps only in-frame clonotypes and omits some of them. The V and J calls and clone size are taken from that table; D and trimming were inferred from the DNA. The sample lists around 250,000 clones; over 75% were seen once. The receptor was isolated from a human donor in a cohort sampled during active COVID-19. The sample taken for sequencing was peripheral blood.

DNA of the CDR3: TGTGCCAGCAGTATGACTCGAACCAATGAGCAGTTCTTC. Its protein is CASSMTRTNEQFF. The V call is TRBV6-4, the J call TRBJ2-1, with D unresolved. Germline CDR1 reads MRHNA; CDR2 reads SNTAGT. This CDR3 is 13 amino acids long. The V and J ends lost 5 bases and 6 bases respectively, with 11 bases between them.